The text below deals with one T cell receptor beta chain. The antigen this receptor binds is unknown. No base quality information exists; no much larger clone differs at one position. Based on the germline V gene, the CDR1 and CDR2 sequences are SGDLS and YYNGEE. V is pared back by 2 bases and J by 11 bases, with 13 bases lying between the germline termini. From cysteine to phenylalanine, the CDR3 is 12 amino acids long. Only the CDR3 DNA is retained, 36 bases long and in frame from the first base. This record belongs to a study of cytomegalovirus exposure and HLA in healthy donors listed by TCRdb under 2017. With respect to the entire study: In an earlier analysis of 450 to 750 of the donors, about 260 Gb of sequence data and 90 million to 130 million unique TCR beta sequences from about 179 million T cells were reported. Roughly 300 gigabases of sequencing data and some 85 million unique TCR sequences were included in an early release covering 550 to 650 HLA-typed donors. Among the roughly 390 genotyped donors, more than 70% belonged to the genetic ancestry cluster associated with self-reported Caucasian donors. The aim of the study was to test whether cataloging public T cell receptors could identify signatures of past pathogen exposure. The study profiled the T cell repertoires of 666 subjects by immunosequencing and related them to cytomegalovirus serostatus. Along with the approximately 650-subject first cohort, a separate validation cohort of over 90 different subjects was used. High-throughput TCR immunosequencing, statistical association of individual TCRs with disease status, and machine learning were combined to predict cytomegalovirus infection status. To study patterns of TCR occurrence, a later analysis re-analyzed previously published TCR beta repertoires from 650 to 750 donors and added high-resolution HLA genotyping. Rather than drawing on any new phenotypic data, the later analysis identified candidate immune exposures from TCR beta sequences and the way those sequences occurred across donors. To decide whether each TCR beta V gene segment behaved as functional or pseudogenic, an earlier analysis of some 570 of the donors relied on high-throughput TCR beta sequencing. Alongside the repertoire data, information on donor age, sex, ethnicity and CMV serostatus was compiled. Genome-wide SNP genotypes for about 65% of the 666 donors were used in a later genetic analysis, which treated that subset as a discovery cohort. All discovery cohort repertoires had been generated on a single sequencing platform. HLA typing covered class I and class II loci at four-digit resolution. The number of typed donors differed by locus: about 620-640 for A, B, C, DRB1 and DQB1; roughly 510 for DQA1; some 590 for DPA1; and about 470 for DPB1. Roughly five DR-DQ haplotypes were handled as single units for association and clustering because linkage in the cohort was strong. Across approximately 420 genotyped donors of the cohort, an average of about 200,000 unique TCR beta nucleotide sequences per donor were sequenced, and 15% to 20% of those sequences were non-productive.

The paper as a whole reports these results and caveats: According to a later genetic analysis, donors in an Asian-associated ancestry cluster had fewer N-insertions in productive TCRs than the roughly 700-donor mean. In vitro tests confirmed that a few of the cytomegalovirus-associated TCR beta chains recognize cytomegalovirus antigens. A cluster of highly shared sequence variants was judged likely to represent a technical artifact of the sequencing pipeline. Most CMV-associated TCR beta chains appeared to be HLA-restricted in a later analysis, and the HLA associations seemed to be driven largely by CMV exposure. The classifier was reported to diagnose cytomegalovirus status with high specificity and sensitivity in both the original and validation cohorts. Several of the top co-occurrence clusters appeared to be linked to parvovirus B19, influenza, CMV and Epstein-Barr virus, according to a later analysis. When HLA alleles, especially DR and DQ, strongly co-occurred, attributing TCR associations to individual alleles was difficult. HLA typing was unavailable for some donors at each locus, so association tests used only the typed subset. V-gene and J-gene trimming of TCR beta chains was associated with a missense DCLRE1C variant in a later genetic analysis, and the association was replicated in an independent cohort. In a later analysis, HLA-associated TCR beta chains were found to be more clonally expanded and to have lower generation probabilities than equally common non-associated chains. At a false discovery rate of 0.05, a later analysis linked around 17,000 TCR beta sequences to specific HLA alleles. Most TCR sequences were seen in very few donors, while some public TCRs were found in many individuals. For the cohort, immune exposure information was limited to CMV serostatus. It was suggested by the authors that the approach could potentially be generalized to other disease states and immunological phenotypes. A total of 150 or so TCR beta chains were listed by the study as associated with cytomegalovirus. The 87-base-pair reads could not distinguish some IMGT-functional V segments, including TRBV6-2 and TRBV6-3, so those segments were excluded. This cohort had only TCR beta chains sequenced, and the lack of alpha or paired-chain data limited which features could be detected. Correlated functional status among segregating V segments might reflect linkage disequilibrium, but an unknown experimental factor could not be ruled out. Roughly uniform sequencing depth across donors was assumed in presence/absence analyses, although this assumption may not hold. In a later analysis, TCR association rates were found to vary across HLA loci, with the most associated TCRs seen for DRB1 alleles and the fewest for HLA-C alleles. Because counts were too low, about 18 rarely observed V segments, including chromosome 9 orphons, were left out of the earlier analysis of 587 of the donors. A further reported finding was that TCR beta sequences accurately predicted the HLA-A and HLA-B alleles for most subjects in the first cohort. In an earlier analysis of fewer than 700 of the donors, most TCR beta V segments appeared in productive rearrangements about 87% or about 30% of the time, broadly matching IMGT annotations.

The library was prepared using the immunoSEQ multiplex PCR assay. A mixture of 60 forward primers for TCR Vbeta segments and 13 reverse primers for TCR Jbeta segments was used in the multiplex PCR. A multiplex PCR assay on genomic DNA amplified the CDR3 region of rearranged TCR beta genes. The amplified TCR beta libraries were sequenced on the Illumina HiSeq System as 87-base-pair reads. The source study handled its data this way. A later analysis tallied roughly 76 million unique TCR beta chains across the 666 repertoires, and approximately 11 million of those chains were shared by two or more donors. To remove PCR and sequencing errors, raw reads were error-corrected and collapsed into unique sequences using a nearest-neighbor algorithm that merged closely related sequences. Alignment of CDR3 sequences to IMGT reference sequences was used to assign V, D and J gene segments. For a sequence to be retained, a match of at least six nucleotides was required to both a V gene segment and a J gene segment. Rearrangements were classified as productive when the CDR3 lacked stop codons and remained in frame with V and J, and all other rearrangements were classified as non-productive. CDR3 was defined according to IMGT convention as the region running from the second conserved V-encoded cysteine to the conserved J-encoded phenylalanine. The earlier analysis of a few hundred of the donors excluded sequences that lacked an unambiguous match to a single V gene segment. In an earlier analysis of about 590 of the donors, a V segment was called functional when productive rearrangements were above 56.7%, and segregating when the standard deviation between donors exceeded 5%. A statistical classification framework was built for diagnosing cytomegalovirus status from the catalog of TCR beta chain sequences. In a later analysis, V and J genes were assigned by comparing TCR nucleotide sequences against IMGT/GENE-DB human TR gene sequences. The TCRdist pipeline was used in a later analysis to assign CDR3 sequences and most-parsimonious VDJ recombination scenarios. In a later analysis, each TCR beta chain was defined by its CDR3 amino acid sequence together with its V-gene family, and reads lacking a unique V-gene family were excluded. In a later analysis, nearly 600 highly shared, low-generation-probability nucleotide sequences were removed to address suspected cross-contamination and a sequencing artifact. In a later analysis, a clonal expansion index was calculated for each public chain from normalized within-repertoire ranks of inferred template counts. Generation probabilities in a later analysis came from a VDJ recombination model fitted to out-of-frame rearrangements, and those results were checked against IGoR. In a later analysis, TCR-TCR, TCR-HLA and TCR-CMV co-occurrence was scored with hypergeometric tests, and a repertoire-size bias correction was applied to TCR pairs. A later analysis estimated false discovery rates by permuting HLA or CMV assignments 20 times. In a later analysis, co-occurring TCRs were grouped using DBSCAN, and TCRdist sequence similarity was added for clustering within HLA-allele-positive subsets. Repertoires with fewer than 30,000 or more than 120,000 public chains were left out of co-occurrence clustering, as were five repertoires with anomalous nucleotide sharing. As stored in TCRdb, this immuneACCESS dataset retains in-frame rearrangements with V and J assigned. A fraction of the clones does not appear; measured against another copy, unresolved V genes explain less than half of the discrepancy, and the remainder lacks a known reason. The D gene and trimming were derived from the DNA, and the V and J assignments and clone size from that table. Within this sample are about 200,000 clones, with 70% to 80% of them counted one time only. The ten largest clones capture about 0.23% of the sample.

In total, more than 500 healthy bone marrow donors made up the cohort. Cohort members were all nominally healthy when sampled, although unrecorded immune exposures were likely present. The donor was CMV seronegative and was included in the group of a few hundred seronegative cohort members. Every donor gave a peripheral blood sample, and the peripheral blood mononuclear cells from that sample were used for TCR beta sequencing. Genomic DNA was extracted from the blood cell samples with the Qiagen DNeasy Blood Extraction Kit. This clonotype was sampled from a girl aged 2-10 years in good health and CMV-seronegative. The receptor chain draws on TRBV9 and TRBJ1-2; D gene: possibly TRBD1, on 5 matching bases. The source material was PBMCs. The base sequence is TGTGCCAGCAGCGTCGTCGGGGGTACGTACACCTTC. Its protein product is CASSVVGGTYTF.